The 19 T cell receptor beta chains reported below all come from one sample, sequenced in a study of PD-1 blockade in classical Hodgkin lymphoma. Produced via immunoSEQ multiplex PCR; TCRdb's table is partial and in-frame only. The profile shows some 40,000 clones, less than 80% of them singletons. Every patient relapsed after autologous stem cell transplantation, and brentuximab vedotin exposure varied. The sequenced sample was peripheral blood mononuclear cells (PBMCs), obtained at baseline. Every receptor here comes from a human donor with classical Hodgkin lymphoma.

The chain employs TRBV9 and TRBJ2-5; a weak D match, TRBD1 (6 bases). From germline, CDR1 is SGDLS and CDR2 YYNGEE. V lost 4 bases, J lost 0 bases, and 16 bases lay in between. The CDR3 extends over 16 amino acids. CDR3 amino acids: CASSLTGLLYQETQYF. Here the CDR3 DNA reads TGTGCCAGCAGCCTTACAGGGTTATTGTACCAAGAGACCCAGTACTTC.

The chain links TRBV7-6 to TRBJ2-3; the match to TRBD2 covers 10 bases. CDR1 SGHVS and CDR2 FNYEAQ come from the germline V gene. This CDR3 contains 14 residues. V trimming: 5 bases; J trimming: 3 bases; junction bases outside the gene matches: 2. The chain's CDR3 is CASSLSGRTDTQYF. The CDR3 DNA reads TGTGCCAGCAGCCTTAGCGGGAGGACAGATACGCAGTATTTT.

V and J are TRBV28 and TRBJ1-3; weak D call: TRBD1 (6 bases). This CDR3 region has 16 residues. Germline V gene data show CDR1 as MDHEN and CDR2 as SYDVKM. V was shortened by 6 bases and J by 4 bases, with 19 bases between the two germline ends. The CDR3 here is CASRPWDKEVGNTIYF. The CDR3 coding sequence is TGTGCCAGCAGGCCCTGGGACAAGGAGGTGGGAAACACCATATATTTT.

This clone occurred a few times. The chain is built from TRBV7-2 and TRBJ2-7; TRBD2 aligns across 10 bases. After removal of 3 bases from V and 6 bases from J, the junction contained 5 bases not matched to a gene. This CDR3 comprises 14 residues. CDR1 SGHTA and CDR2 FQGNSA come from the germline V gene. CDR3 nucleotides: TGTGCCAGCAGCTTCGGACTAGCGGCAACCGAGCAGTACTTC. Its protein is CASSFGLAATEQYF.

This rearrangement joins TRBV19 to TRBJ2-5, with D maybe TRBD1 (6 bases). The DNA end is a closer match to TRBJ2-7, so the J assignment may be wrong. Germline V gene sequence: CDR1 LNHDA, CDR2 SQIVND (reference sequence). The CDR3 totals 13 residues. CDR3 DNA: TGTGCCAGTAGTCTGGACAGTCGGTACGAGCAGTACTTC. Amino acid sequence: CASSLDSRYEQYF.

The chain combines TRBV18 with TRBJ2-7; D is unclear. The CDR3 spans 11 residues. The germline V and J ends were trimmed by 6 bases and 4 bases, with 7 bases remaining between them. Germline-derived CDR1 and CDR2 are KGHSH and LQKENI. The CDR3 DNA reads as TGTGCCAGCTCCGTACAGTACGAGCAGTACTTC. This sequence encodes CASSVQYEQYF.

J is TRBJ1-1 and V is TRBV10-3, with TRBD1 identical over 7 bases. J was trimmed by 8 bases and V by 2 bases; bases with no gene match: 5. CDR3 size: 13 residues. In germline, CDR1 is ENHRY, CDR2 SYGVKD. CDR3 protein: CAISEGTATEAFF. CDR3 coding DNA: TGTGCCATCAGTGAGGGGACAGCTACAGAAGCTTTCTTT.

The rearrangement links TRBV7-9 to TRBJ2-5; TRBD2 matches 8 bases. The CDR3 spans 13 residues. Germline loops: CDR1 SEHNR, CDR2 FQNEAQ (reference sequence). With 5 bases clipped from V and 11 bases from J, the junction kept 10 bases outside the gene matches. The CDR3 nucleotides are TGTGCCAGCAGCCTTCCCCACGGGGGGGAGCAGTACTTC. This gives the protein CASSLPHGGEQYF. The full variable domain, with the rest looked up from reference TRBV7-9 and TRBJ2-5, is DTGVSQNPRHKITKRGQNVTFRCDPISEHNRLYWYRQTLGQGPEFLTYFQNEAQLEKSRLLSDRFSAERPKGSFSTLEIQRTEQGDSAMYLCASSLPHGGEQYFGPGTRLLVL.

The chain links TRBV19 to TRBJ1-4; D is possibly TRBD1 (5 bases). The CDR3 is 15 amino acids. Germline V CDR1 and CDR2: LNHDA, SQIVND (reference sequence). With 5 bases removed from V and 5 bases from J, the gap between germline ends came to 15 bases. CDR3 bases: TGTGCCAGTAGTGGTTTGGGACGGAGGAATGAAAAACTGTTTTTT. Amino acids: CASSGLGRRNEKLFF.

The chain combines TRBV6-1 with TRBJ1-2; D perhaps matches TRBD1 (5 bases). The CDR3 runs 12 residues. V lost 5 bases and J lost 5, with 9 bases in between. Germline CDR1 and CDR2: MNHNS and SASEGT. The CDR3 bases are TGTGCCAGCAGTCAGGGTTATTATGGCTACACCTTC. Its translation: CASSQGYYGYTF.

The CDR3 sequence: CASSAGGIGSEKFF. The CDR3 DNA reads TGTGCCAGCAGCGCAGGGGGCATTGGCTCCGAGAAGTTCTTC. J is TRBJ2-1 and V is TRBV7-6; TRBD1 aligns across 8 bases. V trimming: 5 bases; J trimming: 14 bases; junction bases outside the gene matches: 14. This CDR3 spans 14 amino acids. CDR1 and CDR2 (germline): SGHVS, FNYEAQ.

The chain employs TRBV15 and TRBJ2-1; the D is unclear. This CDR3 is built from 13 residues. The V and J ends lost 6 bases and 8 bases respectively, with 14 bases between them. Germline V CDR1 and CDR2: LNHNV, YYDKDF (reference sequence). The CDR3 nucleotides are TGTGCCACCAGTAATGCCCCAGGCGATGAGCAGTTCTTC. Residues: CATSNAPGDEQFF.

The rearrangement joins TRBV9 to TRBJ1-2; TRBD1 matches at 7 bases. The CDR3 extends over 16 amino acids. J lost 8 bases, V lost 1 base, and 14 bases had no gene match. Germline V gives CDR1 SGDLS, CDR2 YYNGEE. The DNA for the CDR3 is TGTGCCAGCAGCGTACCCCGAGGAAGGGGGCGGTCCGGCTACACCTTC. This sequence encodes CASSVPRGRGRSGYTF.

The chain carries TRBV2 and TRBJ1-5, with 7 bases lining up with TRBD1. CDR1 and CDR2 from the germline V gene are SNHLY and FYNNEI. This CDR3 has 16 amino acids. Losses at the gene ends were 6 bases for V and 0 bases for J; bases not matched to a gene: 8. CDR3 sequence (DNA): TGTGCCAGCAGGGACTCAGGGGGATATAGCAATCAGCCCCAGCATTTT. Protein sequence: CASRDSGGYSNQPQHF.

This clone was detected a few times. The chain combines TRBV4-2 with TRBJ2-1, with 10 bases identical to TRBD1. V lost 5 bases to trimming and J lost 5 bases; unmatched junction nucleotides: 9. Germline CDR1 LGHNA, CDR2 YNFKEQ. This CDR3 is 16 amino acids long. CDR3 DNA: TGTGCCAGCAGCTTCCAGACAGGGGGCTGGGACAATGAGCAGTTCTTC. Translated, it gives CASSFQTGGWDNEQFF.

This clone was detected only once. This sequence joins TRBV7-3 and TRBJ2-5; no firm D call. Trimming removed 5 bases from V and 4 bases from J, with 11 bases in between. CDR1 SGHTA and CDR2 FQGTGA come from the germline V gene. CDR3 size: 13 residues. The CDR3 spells CASSLNGGETQYF. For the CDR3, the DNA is TGTGCCAGCAGCCTCAATGGCGGAGAGACCCAGTACTTC.

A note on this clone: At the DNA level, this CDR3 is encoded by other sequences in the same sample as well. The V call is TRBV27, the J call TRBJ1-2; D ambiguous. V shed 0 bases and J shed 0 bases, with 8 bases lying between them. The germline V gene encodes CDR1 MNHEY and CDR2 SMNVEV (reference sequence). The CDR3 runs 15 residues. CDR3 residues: CASSLSGVSNYGYTF. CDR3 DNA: TGTGCCAGCAGTTTATCCGGGGTTTCTAACTATGGCTACACCTTC.

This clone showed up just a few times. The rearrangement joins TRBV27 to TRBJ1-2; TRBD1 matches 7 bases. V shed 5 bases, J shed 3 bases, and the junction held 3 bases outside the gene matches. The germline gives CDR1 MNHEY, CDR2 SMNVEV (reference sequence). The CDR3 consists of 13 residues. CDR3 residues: CASSHDRDYGYTF. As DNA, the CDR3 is TGTGCCAGCAGTCACGACAGGGACTATGGCTACACCTTC.

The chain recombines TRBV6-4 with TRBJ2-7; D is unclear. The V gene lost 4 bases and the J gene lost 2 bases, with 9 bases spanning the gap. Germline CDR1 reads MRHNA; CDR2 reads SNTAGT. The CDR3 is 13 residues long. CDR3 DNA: TGTGCCAGCAGTGGCTCGACGCCCTACGAGCAGTACTTC. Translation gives CASSGSTPYEQYF.